This entry describes one T cell receptor (beta chain). Losses at the gene ends were 6 bases for V and 3 bases for J; bases not matched to a gene: 12. The CDR3 runs to 16 residues. Germline CDR1 reads SGHRS; CDR2 reads YFSETQ. This sample is drawn from a study of cytomegalovirus exposure and HLA in healthy donors. Sequenced by immunoSEQ multiplex PCR; TCRdb stores in-frame clones only, minus some. The table shows about 140,000 clones, with 84% occurring only once. The sequencing input was PBMCs. This clonotype originated in a woman aged 30 to 39 in good health and CMV-seronegative. V usage is TRBV5-1 and J usage is TRBJ2-3, with 8 bases fitting TRBD1. CDR3 DNA sequence: TGCGCCAGCACGCGTAACTCGCAGGGGGCAACAGATACGCAGTATTTT. It translates to CASTRNSQGATDTQYF.